This is a list of T cell receptor beta chains from one sample in a study of blood T cells in healthy people across ages. TCRdb itself ran the 5' RACE reads through MiXCR, one entry per CDR3 protein. Of more than 1.4 million distinct CDR3 sequences listed, 42% were seen once; the top ten hold 7.9%. Sequenced sample: blood. Receptors were obtained from a woman in her late teens or twenties in good health. Each CDR3 is given with its conserved first and last residue. D genes are given only for firm matches. Clone size is given for some rows only: seen once, a few or many times, or a class if the clone is expanded.

j_call: TRBJ2-1
d_call: NA
clone_size: once
v_call: TRBV3-1
cdr3_aa: CASSQVAGYNEQFF
cdr3_nt: TGTGCCAGCAGCCAAGTGGCTGGGTACAATGAGCAGTTCTTC

j_call: TRBJ1-2
d_call: TRBD1
clone_size: few
v_call: TRBV29-1
cdr3_aa: CSVRHWGQGGGYTF
cdr3_nt: TGCAGCGTCCGCCACTGGGGACAGGGTGGAGGCTACACCTTC

j_call: TRBJ2-1
d_call: TRBD2
clone_size: NA
v_call: TRBV6-5
cdr3_aa: CASSYGQPGLAGAGGSDEQFF
cdr3_nt: TGTGCCAGCAGTTACGGACAACCGGGACTAGCGGGGGCGGGAGGTTCGGATGAGCAGTTCTTC

j_call: TRBJ2-4
d_call: NA
clone_size: many
v_call: TRBV3-1
cdr3_aa: CASSQFYAKNIQYF
cdr3_nt: TGTGCCAGCAGCCAATTTTACGCCAAAAACATTCAGTACTTC

j_call: TRBJ1-2
d_call: TRBD1
clone_size: NA
v_call: TRBV28
cdr3_aa: CASRSPGTEDGYTF
cdr3_nt: TGTGCCAGCAGAAGCCCCGGGACAGAGGATGGCTACACCTTC

j_call: TRBJ1-2
d_call: NA
clone_size: NA
v_call: TRBV20-1
cdr3_aa: CSARGRGGYGYTF
cdr3_nt: TGCAGTGCTAGGGGCAGGGGAGGGTATGGCTACACCTTC

j_call: TRBJ2-7
d_call: TRBD2
clone_size: NA
v_call: TRBV7-9
cdr3_aa: CASSPTSGDYNEQYF
cdr3_nt: TGTGCCAGCAGCCCCACTAGCGGGGATTACAATGAGCAGTACTTC

j_call: TRBJ2-7
d_call: NA
clone_size: NA
v_call: TRBV28
cdr3_aa: CASSLSPSSTGSYERYF
cdr3_nt: TGTGCCAGCAGTTTATCCCCCTCCTCGACAGGCTCCTACGAGCGGTACTTC

j_call: TRBJ2-7
d_call: NA
clone_size: NA
v_call: TRBV7-2
cdr3_aa: CASAGIYEQYF
cdr3_nt: TGTGCCAGCGCGGGTATCTACGAGCAGTACTTC

j_call: TRBJ1-6
d_call: TRBD1
clone_size: NA
v_call: TRBV4-1
cdr3_aa: CASSQGGGGYNSPLHF
cdr3_nt: TGCGCCAGCAGCCAAGGAGGGGGCGGGTATAATTCACCCCTCCACTTT

j_call: TRBJ1-2
d_call: TRBD1
clone_size: NA
v_call: TRBV30
cdr3_aa: CAWSKDRGYEYGYTF
cdr3_nt: TGTGCCTGGAGTAAGGACAGGGGGTACGAATATGGCTACACCTTC

j_call: TRBJ1-4
d_call: NA
clone_size: few
v_call: TRBV10-2
cdr3_aa: CASSPTYLGEKLFF
cdr3_nt: TGCGCCAGCAGCCCTACCTACCTGGGGGAAAAACTGTTTTTT

j_call: TRBJ2-3
d_call: NA
clone_size: NA
v_call: TRBV2
cdr3_aa: CASSEGQTRTDTQYF
cdr3_nt: TGTGCCAGCAGTGAGGGGCAAACCCGCACAGATACGCAGTATTTT

j_call: TRBJ2-5
d_call: NA
clone_size: NA
v_call: TRBV3-1
cdr3_aa: CASSQAFNEQYF
cdr3_nt: TGTGCCAGCAGCCAAGCTTTCAATGAGCAGTACTTC

j_call: TRBJ2-3
d_call: NA
clone_size: once
v_call: TRBV30
cdr3_aa: CAWRLTSTDTQYF
cdr3_nt: TGTGCCTGGAGGTTGACGAGCACAGATACGCAGTATTTT

j_call: TRBJ1-2
d_call: NA
clone_size: few
v_call: TRBV29-1
cdr3_aa: CSVGVNGYTF
cdr3_nt: TGCAGCGTTGGAGTGAATGGCTACACCTTC

j_call: TRBJ1-6
d_call: NA
clone_size: NA
v_call: TRBV6-5
cdr3_aa: CASSYSIVRDIKRSPLHF
cdr3_nt: TGTGCCAGCAGTTACTCGATAGTTCGGGACATTAAGAGATCACCCCTCCACTTT

j_call: TRBJ1-5
d_call: NA
clone_size: NA
v_call: TRBV4-2
cdr3_aa: CASSQAKGVSNQPQHF
cdr3_nt: TGTGCCAGCAGCCAAGCCAAGGGAGTTAGCAATCAGCCCCAGCATTTT

j_call: TRBJ2-4
d_call: TRBD1
clone_size: once
v_call: TRBV6-5
cdr3_aa: CTSSYSRGQGLSAKNIQYF
cdr3_nt: TGTACCAGCAGTTACTCACGAGGACAGGGTTTATCAGCCAAAAACATTCAGTACTTC

j_call: TRBJ2-1
d_call: NA
clone_size: many
v_call: TRBV5-1
cdr3_aa: CASSFQGDEQFF
cdr3_nt: TGCGCCAGCAGCTTCCAGGGCGATGAGCAGTTCTTC

j_call: TRBJ1-2
d_call: NA
clone_size: few
v_call: TRBV29-1
cdr3_aa: CSVEDLAGYTF
cdr3_nt: TGCAGCGTTGAAGACTTGGCTGGCTACACCTTC

j_call: TRBJ1-2
d_call: TRBD1
clone_size: few
v_call: TRBV29-1
cdr3_aa: CSVGGQTSYGYTF
cdr3_nt: TGCAGCGTGGGGGGACAGACATCCTATGGCTACACCTTC

j_call: TRBJ2-4
d_call: TRBD1
clone_size: NA
v_call: TRBV5-1
cdr3_aa: CASSSPTGYNLNEQYF
cdr3_nt: TGCGCCAGCAGCTCTCCGACAGGGTATAACCTGAATGAGCAGTACTTC

j_call: TRBJ2-7
d_call: NA
clone_size: NA
v_call: TRBV25-1
cdr3_aa: CARMKRDRFYEQYF
cdr3_nt: TGTGCCAGAATGAAGCGGGACAGGTTCTACGAGCAGTACTTC

j_call: TRBJ2-3
d_call: NA
clone_size: NA
v_call: TRBV11-2
cdr3_aa: CASTDESPTDTQYF
cdr3_nt: TGTGCCAGCACCGACGAGTCCCCGACAGATACGCAGTATTTT

j_call: TRBJ2-6
d_call: TRBD1
clone_size: NA
v_call: TRBV13
cdr3_aa: CASSSEQTGAGANVLTF
cdr3_nt: TGTGCCAGCAGCTCGGAGCAAACAGGGGCTGGGGCCAACGTCCTGACTTTC

j_call: TRBJ1-5
d_call: TRBD1
clone_size: NA
v_call: TRBV14
cdr3_aa: CASSQERGRICQPQHF
cdr3_nt: TGTGCCAGCAGCCAAGAAAGGGGGCGTATATGTCAGCCCCAGCATTTT

j_call: TRBJ1-6
d_call: TRBD1
clone_size: NA
v_call: TRBV9
cdr3_aa: CASSVTGVNSPLHF
cdr3_nt: TGTGCCAGCAGCGTCACAGGGGTTAATTCACCCCTCCACTTT

j_call: TRBJ2-7
d_call: TRBD2
clone_size: NA
v_call: TRBV7-9
cdr3_aa: CASSLAVVSGSGSNEQYF
cdr3_nt: TGTGCCAGCAGCTTAGCCGTTGTAAGCGGGAGTGGGTCCAATGAGCAGTACTTC

j_call: TRBJ2-3
d_call: TRBD2
clone_size: many
v_call: TRBV5-1
cdr3_aa: CASSGSGGYDTQYF
cdr3_nt: TGCGCCAGCAGCGGAAGCGGGGGGTATGATACGCAGTATTTT

j_call: TRBJ2-5
d_call: TRBD2
clone_size: once
v_call: TRBV5-1
cdr3_aa: CASSPGTSGTVGETQYF
cdr3_nt: TGCGCCAGCAGCCCCGGGACTAGCGGGACCGTTGGAGAGACCCAGTACTTC

j_call: TRBJ2-7
d_call: TRBD1
clone_size: NA
v_call: TRBV5-1
cdr3_aa: CASSSQGAMVYEQYF
cdr3_nt: TGCGCCAGCAGCTCGCAGGGGGCTATGGTCTACGAGCAGTACTTC

j_call: TRBJ2-7
d_call: NA
clone_size: NA
v_call: TRBV10-3
cdr3_aa: CAISALGGNSYEQYF
cdr3_nt: TGTGCCATCAGCGCCCTTGGCGGTAACTCCTACGAGCAGTACTTC